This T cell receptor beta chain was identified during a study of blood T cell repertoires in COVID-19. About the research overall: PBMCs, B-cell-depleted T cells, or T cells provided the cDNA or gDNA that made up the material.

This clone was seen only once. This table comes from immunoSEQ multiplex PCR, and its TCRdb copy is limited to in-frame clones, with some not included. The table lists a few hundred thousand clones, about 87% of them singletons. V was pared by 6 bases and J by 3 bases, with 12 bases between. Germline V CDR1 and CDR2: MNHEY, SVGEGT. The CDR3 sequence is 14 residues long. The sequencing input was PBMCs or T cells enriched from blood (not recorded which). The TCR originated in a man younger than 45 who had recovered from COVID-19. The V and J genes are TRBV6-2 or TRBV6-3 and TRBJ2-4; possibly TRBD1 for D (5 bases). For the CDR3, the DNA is TGTGCCAGCAGCACCAGGGATGACAAAAACATTCAGTACTTC. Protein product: CASSTRDDKNIQYF.